This T cell receptor beta chain derives from a study of identical twins. CDR3 length: 14 residues. V lost 4 bases and J 2 bases, leaving 12 bases between the germline ends. Germline V gene data show CDR1 as SGHDT and CDR2 as YYEEEE. MiXCR was run by TCRdb on the 5' RACE reads, yielding one entry per CDR3 protein. The sample includes about 890,000 distinct CDR3 sequences, over 9% of them seen just once. The data were also submitted as part of a second study, on yellow fever vaccine responses in identical twins.

V and J are TRBV5-6 and TRBJ2-5, with D perhaps TRBD1 (5 bases). The material sequenced was PBMCs. The receptor was isolated from a woman aged 18-35 years in good health. CDR3 region: CASSVRVGQETQYF. CDR3 sequence (DNA): TGTGCCAGCAGCGTCAGGGTGGGGCAAGAGACCCAGTACTTC.